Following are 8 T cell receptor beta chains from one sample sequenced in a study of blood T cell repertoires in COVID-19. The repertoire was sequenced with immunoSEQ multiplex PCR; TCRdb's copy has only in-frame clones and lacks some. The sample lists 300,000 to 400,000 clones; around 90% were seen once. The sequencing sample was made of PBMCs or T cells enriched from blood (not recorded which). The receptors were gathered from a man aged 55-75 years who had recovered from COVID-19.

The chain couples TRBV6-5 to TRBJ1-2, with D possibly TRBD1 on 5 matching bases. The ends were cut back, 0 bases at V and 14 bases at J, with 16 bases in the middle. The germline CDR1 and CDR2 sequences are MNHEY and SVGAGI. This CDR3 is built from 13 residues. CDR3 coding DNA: TGTGCCAGCAGTTACTCGGGACTCCTTAGTAGAACCTTC. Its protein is CASSYSGLLSRTF.

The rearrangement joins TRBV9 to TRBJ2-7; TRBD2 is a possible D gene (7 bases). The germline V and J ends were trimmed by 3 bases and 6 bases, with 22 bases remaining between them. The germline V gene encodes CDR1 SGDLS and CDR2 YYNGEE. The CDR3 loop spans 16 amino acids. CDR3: CASSANLGGALGEQYF. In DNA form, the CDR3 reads TGTGCCAGCAGCGCAAATCTGGGGGGGGCGCTGGGCGAGCAGTACTTC.

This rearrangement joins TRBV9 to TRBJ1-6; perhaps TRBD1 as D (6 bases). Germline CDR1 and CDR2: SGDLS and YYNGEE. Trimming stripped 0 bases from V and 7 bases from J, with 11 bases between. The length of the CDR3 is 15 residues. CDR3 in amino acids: CASSVATGPNSPLHF. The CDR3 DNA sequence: TGTGCCAGCAGCGTAGCCACAGGGCCAAATTCACCCCTCCACTTT. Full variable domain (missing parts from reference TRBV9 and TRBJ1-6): DSGVTQTPKHLITATGQRVTLRCSPRSGDLSVYWYQQSLDQGLQFLIQYYNGEERAKGNILERFSAQQFPDLHSELNLSSLELGDSALYFCASSVATGPNSPLHFGNGTRLTVT.

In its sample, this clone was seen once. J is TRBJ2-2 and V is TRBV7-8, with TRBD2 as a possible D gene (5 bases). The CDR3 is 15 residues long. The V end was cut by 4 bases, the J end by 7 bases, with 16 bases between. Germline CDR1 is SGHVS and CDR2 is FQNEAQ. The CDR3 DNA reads TGTGCCAGCAGCTATACTGGCTGGAGGAGCGGGGAGCTGTTTTTT. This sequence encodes CASSYTGWRSGELFF.

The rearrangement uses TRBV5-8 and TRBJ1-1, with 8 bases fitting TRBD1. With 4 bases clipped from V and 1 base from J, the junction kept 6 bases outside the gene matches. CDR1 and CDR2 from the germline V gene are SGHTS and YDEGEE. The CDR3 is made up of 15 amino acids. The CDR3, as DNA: TGTGCCAGCAGCGCAACCGGGACAGGGAACACTGAAGCTTTCTTT. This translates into CASSATGTGNTEAFF.

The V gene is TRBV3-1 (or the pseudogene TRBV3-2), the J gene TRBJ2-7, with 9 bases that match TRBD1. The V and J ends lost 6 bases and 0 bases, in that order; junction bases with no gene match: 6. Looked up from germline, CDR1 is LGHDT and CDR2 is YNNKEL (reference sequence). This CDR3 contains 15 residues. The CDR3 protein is CASRPSTGGSYEQYF. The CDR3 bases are TGTGCCAGCAGGCCCTCGACAGGGGGCTCCTACGAGCAGTACTTC.

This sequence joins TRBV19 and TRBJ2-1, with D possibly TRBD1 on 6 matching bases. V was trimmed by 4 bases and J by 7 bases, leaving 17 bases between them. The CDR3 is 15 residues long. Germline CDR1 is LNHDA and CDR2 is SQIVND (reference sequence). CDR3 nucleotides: TGTGCCAGTAGTACCATAGACCGGGACAATAATGAGCAGTTCTTC. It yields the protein CASSTIDRDNNEQFF.

CDR3 DNA: TGTGCCAGCAGTTACTCAGCGTCGGAGACCCAGTACTTC. It translates to CASSYSASETQYF. The chain has TRBV6-5 and TRBJ2-5; D call uncertain. CDR1 is MNHEY, CDR2 SVGAGI, per germline. V lost 0 bases and J 5 bases, leaving 7 bases between the germline ends. The CDR3 sequence is 13 residues long.